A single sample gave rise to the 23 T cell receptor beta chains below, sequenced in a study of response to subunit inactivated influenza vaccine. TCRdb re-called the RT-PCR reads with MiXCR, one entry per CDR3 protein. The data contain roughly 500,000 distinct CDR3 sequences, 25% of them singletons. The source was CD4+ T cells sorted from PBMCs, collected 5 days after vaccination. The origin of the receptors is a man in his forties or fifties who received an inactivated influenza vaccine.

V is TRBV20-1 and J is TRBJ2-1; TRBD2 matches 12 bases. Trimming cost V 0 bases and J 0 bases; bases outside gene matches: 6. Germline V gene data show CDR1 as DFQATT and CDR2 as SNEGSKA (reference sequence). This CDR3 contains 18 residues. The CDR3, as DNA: TGCAGTGCTAGAGATTCTAGCGGGAGGGCTCGCTCCTACAATGAGCAGTTCTTC. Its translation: CSARDSSGRARSYNEQFF.

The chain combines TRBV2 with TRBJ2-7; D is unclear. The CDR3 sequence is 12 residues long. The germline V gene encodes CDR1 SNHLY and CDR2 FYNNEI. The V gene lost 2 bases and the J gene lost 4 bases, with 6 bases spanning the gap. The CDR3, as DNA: TGTGCCAGCAGTGAATATCCTTACGAGCAGTACTTC. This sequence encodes CASSEYPYEQYF.

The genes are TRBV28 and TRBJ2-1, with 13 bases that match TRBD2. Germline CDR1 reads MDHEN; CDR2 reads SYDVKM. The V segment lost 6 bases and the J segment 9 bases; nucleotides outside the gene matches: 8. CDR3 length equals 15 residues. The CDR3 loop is CASRRGLAGEGEQFF. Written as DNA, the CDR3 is TGTGCCAGCAGACGCGGACTAGCGGGAGAGGGTGAGCAGTTCTTC.

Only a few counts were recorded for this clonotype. CDR3 residues: CSARVPPNQPQHF. The CDR3 DNA reads TGCAGTGCTAGAGTCCCGCCGAATCAGCCCCAGCATTTT. The V gene is TRBV20-1, the J gene TRBJ1-5; unclear D gene. This CDR3 is 13 amino acids long. V lost 1 base and J lost 4, with 8 bases in between. Germline CDR1 DFQATT, CDR2 SNEGSKA (reference sequence).

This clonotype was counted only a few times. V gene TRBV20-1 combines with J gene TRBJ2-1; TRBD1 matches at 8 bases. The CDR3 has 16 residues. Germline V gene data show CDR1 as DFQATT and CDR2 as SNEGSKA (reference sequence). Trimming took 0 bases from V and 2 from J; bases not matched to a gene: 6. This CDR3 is CSARDQGQGAYNEQFF. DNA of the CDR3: TGCAGTGCTAGAGATCAAGGACAGGGTGCCTACAATGAGCAGTTCTTC.

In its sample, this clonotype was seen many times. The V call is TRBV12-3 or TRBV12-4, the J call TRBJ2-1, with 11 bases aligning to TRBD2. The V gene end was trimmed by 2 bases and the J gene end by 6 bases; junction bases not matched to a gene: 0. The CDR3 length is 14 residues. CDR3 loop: CASSLLAGGNEQFF. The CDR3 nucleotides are TGTGCCAGCAGTTTACTAGCGGGAGGCAATGAGCAGTTCTTC.

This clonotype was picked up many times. CDR3 sequence: CASSQASGNPYEQYF. The CDR3 bases are TGTGCCAGCAGCCAAGCTAGCGGGAACCCTTACGAGCAGTACTTC. The chain combines TRBV3-1 with TRBJ2-7; 9 nucleotides agree with TRBD2. The CDR3 covers 15 residues. Trimming at V came to 1 base and at J to 4 bases, leaving 5 bases not matched to a gene. Germline assignment: CDR1 LGHDT and CDR2 YNNKEL (reference sequence).

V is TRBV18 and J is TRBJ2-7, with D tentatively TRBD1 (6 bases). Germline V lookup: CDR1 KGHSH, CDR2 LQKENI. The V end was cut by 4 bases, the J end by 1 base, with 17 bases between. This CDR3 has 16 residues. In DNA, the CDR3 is TGTGCCAGCTCACTTTACCGGGACACGGGATCCTACGAGCAGTACTTC. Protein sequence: CASSLYRDTGSYEQYF.

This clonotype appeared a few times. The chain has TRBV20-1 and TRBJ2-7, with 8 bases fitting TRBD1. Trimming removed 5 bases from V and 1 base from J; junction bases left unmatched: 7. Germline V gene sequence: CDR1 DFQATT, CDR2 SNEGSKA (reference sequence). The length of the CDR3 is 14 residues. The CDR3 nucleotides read TGCAGTGCTTTCGACAGGGGTAGGTCCTACGAGCAGTACTTC. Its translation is CSAFDRGRSYEQYF.

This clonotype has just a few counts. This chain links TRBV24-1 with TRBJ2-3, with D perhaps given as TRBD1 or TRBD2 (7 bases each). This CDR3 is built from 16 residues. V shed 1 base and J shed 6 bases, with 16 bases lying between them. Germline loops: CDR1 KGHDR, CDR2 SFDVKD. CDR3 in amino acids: CATSDFSGRGQDTQYF. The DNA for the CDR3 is TGTGCCACCAGTGATTTCTCAGGGAGGGGACAGGATACGCAGTATTTT.

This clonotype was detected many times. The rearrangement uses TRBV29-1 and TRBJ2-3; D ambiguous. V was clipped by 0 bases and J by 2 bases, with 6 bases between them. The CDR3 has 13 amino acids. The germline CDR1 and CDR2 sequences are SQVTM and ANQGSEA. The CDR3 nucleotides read TGCAGCGTTGAAGATTCCGACACAGATACGCAGTATTTT. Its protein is CSVEDSDTDTQYF.

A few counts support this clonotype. CDR3 nucleotides: TGCGCCAGCAGCTTGGCACGGCAGGGAGAGACCCAGTACTTC. This gives the protein CASSLARQGETQYF. The chain has TRBV5-1 and TRBJ2-5; D possibly corresponds to TRBD1 (5 bases). V was trimmed by 0 bases and J by 4 bases, leaving 10 bases between them. The CDR3 is 14 amino acids. Germline values: CDR1 SGHRS, CDR2 YFSETQ. Looking up the rest from reference TRBV5-1 and TRBJ2-5 gives the full variable domain: KAGVTQTPRYLIKTRGQQVTLSCSPISGHRSVSWYQQTPGQGLQFLFEYFSETQRNKGNFPGRFSGRQFSNSRSEMNVSTLELGDSALYLCASSLARQGETQYFGPGTRLLVL.

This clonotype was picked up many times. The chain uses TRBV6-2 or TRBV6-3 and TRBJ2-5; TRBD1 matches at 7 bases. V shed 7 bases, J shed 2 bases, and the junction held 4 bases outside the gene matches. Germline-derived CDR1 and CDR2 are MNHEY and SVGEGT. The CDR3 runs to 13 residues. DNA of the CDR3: TGTGCCAGCACCCGGACAGGACAAGAGACCCAGTACTTC. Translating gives CASTRTGQETQYF.

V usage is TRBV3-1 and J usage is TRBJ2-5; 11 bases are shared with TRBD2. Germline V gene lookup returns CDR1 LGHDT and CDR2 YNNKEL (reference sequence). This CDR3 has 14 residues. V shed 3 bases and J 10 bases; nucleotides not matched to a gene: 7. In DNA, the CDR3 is TGTGCCAGCAGCCACGGACTAGCGGGCGCGAGCCAGTACTTC. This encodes CASSHGLAGASQYF.

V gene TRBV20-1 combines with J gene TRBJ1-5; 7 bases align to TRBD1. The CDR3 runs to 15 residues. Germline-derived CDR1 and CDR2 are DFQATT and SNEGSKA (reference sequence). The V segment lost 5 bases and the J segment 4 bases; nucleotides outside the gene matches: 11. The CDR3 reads CSAQPTTGINQPQHF. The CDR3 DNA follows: TGCAGTGCTCAGCCTACGACAGGGATTAATCAGCCCCAGCATTTT.

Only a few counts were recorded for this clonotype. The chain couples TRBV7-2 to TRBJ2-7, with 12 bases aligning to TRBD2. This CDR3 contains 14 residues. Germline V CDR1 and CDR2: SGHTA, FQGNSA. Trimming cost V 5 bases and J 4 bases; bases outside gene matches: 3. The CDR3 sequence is CASSPTSGRYEQYF. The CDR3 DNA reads TGTGCCAGCAGCCCAACTAGCGGGAGGTACGAGCAGTACTTC.

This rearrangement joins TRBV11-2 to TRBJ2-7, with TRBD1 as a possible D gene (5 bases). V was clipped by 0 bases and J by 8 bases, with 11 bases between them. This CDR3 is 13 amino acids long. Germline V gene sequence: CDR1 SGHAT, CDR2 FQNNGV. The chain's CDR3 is CASSLDYLGQQYF. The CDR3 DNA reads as TGTGCCAGCAGCTTAGACTATTTGGGGCAGCAGTACTTC.

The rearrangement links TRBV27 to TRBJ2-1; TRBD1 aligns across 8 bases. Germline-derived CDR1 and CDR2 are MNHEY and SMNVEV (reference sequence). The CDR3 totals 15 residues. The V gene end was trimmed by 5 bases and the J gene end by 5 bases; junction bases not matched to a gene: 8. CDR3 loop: CASSPRTGTNNEQFF. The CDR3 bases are TGTGCCAGCAGTCCCCGGACAGGGACCAACAATGAGCAGTTCTTC.

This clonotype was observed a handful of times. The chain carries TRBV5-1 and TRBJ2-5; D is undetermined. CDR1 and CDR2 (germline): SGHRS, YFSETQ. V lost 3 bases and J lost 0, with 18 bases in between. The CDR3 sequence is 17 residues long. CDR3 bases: TGCGCCAGCAGCTGGACGTCCAGGCAGGTGTACCAAGAGACCCAGTACTTC. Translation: CASSWTSRQVYQETQYF.

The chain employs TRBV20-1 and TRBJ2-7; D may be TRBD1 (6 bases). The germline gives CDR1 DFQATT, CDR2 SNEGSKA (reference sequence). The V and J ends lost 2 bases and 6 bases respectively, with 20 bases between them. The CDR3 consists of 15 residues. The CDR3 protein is CSARRGSHTGTEQYF. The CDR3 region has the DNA TGCAGTGCTAGACGAGGTTCCCATACAGGGACCGAGCAGTACTTC.

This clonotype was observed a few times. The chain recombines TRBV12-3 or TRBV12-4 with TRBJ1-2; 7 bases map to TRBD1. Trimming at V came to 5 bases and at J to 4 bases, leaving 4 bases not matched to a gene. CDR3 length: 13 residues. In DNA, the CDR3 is TGTGCCAGCAGTCCACAGGGGACCTATGGCTACACCTTC. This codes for CASSPQGTYGYTF.

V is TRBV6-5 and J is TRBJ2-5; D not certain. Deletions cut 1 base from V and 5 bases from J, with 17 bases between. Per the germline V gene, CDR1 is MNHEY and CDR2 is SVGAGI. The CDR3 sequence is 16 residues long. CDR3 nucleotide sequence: TGTGCCAGCAGTTACTTCCCCAATCAAGGTGGTGAGACCCAGTACTTC. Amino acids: CASSYFPNQGGETQYF.

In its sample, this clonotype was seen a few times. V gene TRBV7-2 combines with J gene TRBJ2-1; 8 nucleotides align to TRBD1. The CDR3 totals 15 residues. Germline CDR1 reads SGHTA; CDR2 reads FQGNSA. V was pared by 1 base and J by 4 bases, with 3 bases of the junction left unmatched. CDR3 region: CASSLGGQVYNEQFF. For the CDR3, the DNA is TGTGCCAGCAGCTTAGGGGGACAGGTTTACAATGAGCAGTTCTTC.